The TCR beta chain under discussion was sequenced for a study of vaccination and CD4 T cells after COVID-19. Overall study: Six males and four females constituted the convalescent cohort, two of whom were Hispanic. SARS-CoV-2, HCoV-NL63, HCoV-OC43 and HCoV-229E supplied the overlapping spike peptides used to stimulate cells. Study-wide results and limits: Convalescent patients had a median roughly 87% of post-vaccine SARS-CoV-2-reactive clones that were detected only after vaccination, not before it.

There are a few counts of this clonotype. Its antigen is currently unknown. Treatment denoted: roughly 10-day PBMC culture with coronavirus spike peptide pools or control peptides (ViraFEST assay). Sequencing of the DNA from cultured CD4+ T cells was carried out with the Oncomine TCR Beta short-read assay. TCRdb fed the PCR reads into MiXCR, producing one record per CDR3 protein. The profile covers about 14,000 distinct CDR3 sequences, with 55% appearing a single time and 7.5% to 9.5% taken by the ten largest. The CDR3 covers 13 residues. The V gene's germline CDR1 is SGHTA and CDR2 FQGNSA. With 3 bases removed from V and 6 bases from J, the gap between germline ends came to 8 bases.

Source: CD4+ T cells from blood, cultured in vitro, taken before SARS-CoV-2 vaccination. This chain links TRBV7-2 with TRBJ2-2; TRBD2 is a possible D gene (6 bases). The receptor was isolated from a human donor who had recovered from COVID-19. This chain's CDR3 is CASSFTSPGELFF. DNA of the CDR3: TGTGCCAGCAGCTTTACTAGCCCCGGGGAGCTGTTTTTT.